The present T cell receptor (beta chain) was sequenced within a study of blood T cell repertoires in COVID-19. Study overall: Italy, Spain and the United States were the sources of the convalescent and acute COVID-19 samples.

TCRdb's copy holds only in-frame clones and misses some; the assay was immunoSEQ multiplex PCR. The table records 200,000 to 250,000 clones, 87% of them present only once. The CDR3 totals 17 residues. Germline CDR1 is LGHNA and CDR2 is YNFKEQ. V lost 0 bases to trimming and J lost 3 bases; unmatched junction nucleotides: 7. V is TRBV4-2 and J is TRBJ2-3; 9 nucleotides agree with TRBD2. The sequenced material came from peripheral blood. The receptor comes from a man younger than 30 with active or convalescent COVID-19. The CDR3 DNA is TGTGCCAGCAGCCAAGATGTAATAGCGGGGGTTACAGATACGCAGTATTTT. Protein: CASSQDVIAGVTDTQYF.